Below are 27 T cell receptor beta chains sequenced from a single sample in a study of CD4+ T cells in melanoma. Produced via immunoSEQ multiplex PCR; TCRdb's table is partial and in-frame only. The repertoire holds some 15,000 clones, 60% to 80% seen once, with roughly 15% in the top ten. The specimen sequenced was cells from a culture (not recorded whether cultured in vitro). Receptors were obtained from a human donor with melanoma.

This clone was counted between two and nine times. The chain links TRBV20-1 to TRBJ1-5; D uncertain. Germline CDR1 is DFQATT and CDR2 is SNEGSKA (reference sequence). Trimming took 3 bases from V and 7 from J, leaving 4 bases between them. This CDR3 spans 10 amino acids. CDR3 region: CSASWQPQHF. CDR3 in DNA: TGCAGTGCTAGTTGGCAGCCCCAGCATTTT.

The chain recombines TRBV6-6 with TRBJ1-5, with TRBD1 as a possible D gene (5 bases). From germline, CDR1 is MNHNY and CDR2 SVGAGI (reference sequence). V was trimmed by 0 bases and J by 1 base, leaving 7 bases between them. CDR3 length: 15 amino acids. The CDR3 coding sequence is TGTGCCAGCAGTTACTCGAGGGACAGCAATCAGCCCCAGCATTTT. Protein: CASSYSRDSNQPQHF.

This clone has more than one count but fewer than ten. The CDR3 nucleotides are TGTGCCAGCAGTTACGGGACAGGGCGGTCGGCTTTCTTT. This sequence encodes CASSYGTGRSAFF. This sequence joins TRBV6-5 and TRBJ1-1; 9 bases align to TRBD1. The CDR3 consists of 13 residues. In germline, CDR1 is MNHEY, CDR2 SVGAGI. V was clipped by 2 bases and J by 11 bases; unmatched bases: 6.

V is TRBV7-8 and J is TRBJ2-7; a weak D match, TRBD2 (7 bases). CDR1 is SGHVS, CDR2 FQNEAQ, per germline. The CDR3 covers 12 residues. V lost 6 bases to trimming and J lost 9 bases, with 15 bases between them. The CDR3, as DNA: TGTGCCAGCAGGATAGAAGGGGGGGCGCAGTACTTC. It encodes CASRIEGGAQYF.

V is TRBV18 and J is TRBJ1-5; D is uncertain. The CDR3 covers 14 residues. Germline CDR1 is KGHSH and CDR2 is LQKENI. Deletions cut 6 bases from V and 0 bases from J, with 9 bases between. In DNA form, the CDR3 reads TGTGCCAGCTCCGCAGTGGATAGCAATCAGCCCCAGCATTTT. It is translated as CASSAVDSNQPQHF.

In this sample, this clone turned up a few times. The CDR3 DNA follows: TGTGCCAGTACCCTACGGGGTTATAATTCACCCCTCCACTTT. It is translated as CASTLRGYNSPLHF. The V and J genes are TRBV6-6 and TRBJ1-6; no reliable D call. Germline V gene sequence: CDR1 MNHNY, CDR2 SVGAGI (reference sequence). V shed 9 bases and J shed 4 bases, with 13 bases lying between them. This CDR3 is 14 amino acids long.

This clone was observed a single time. The chain has TRBV9 and TRBJ2-1, with unresolved D. This CDR3 comprises 16 residues. Germline V CDR1 and CDR2: SGDLS, YYNGEE. Between the trimmed V and J ends, which lost 0 bases and 0 bases, there was a span of 10 bases. CDR3 nucleotide sequence: TGTGCCAGCAGCGTAGCCTCGACCAGCTCCTACAATGAGCAGTTCTTC. As protein: CASSVASTSSYNEQFF.

This chain connects TRBV5-4 to TRBJ1-1; D gene uncertain. Germline V gives CDR1 SGHNT, CDR2 YYREEE (reference sequence). Deletions cut 4 bases from V and 1 base from J, with 17 bases between. The CDR3 has 16 residues. CDR3 nucleotides: TGTGCCAGCAGCCAAGATGGCGGCGGAACGAACACTGAAGCTTTCTTT. It is translated as CASSQDGGGTNTEAFF.

The chain has TRBV5-1 and TRBJ2-1; D perhaps matches TRBD2 (6 bases). CDR1 SGHRS and CDR2 YFSETQ come from the germline V gene. V lost 0 bases, J lost 4 bases, and 8 bases lay in between. The CDR3 length is 14 residues. The CDR3 DNA follows: TGCGCCAGCAGCTTGGGGGACTTATACAATGAGCAGTTCTTC. Amino acid sequence: CASSLGDLYNEQFF.

A remark on this clone: Other DNA sequences in this specimen translate into the identical CDR3. The chain is built from TRBV6-5 and TRBJ2-5; TRBD2 aligns across 7 bases. CDR1 MNHEY and CDR2 SVGAGI come from the germline V gene. The V gene end was trimmed by 3 bases and the J gene end by 5 bases; junction bases not matched to a gene: 6. There are 14 residues in the CDR3. The CDR3 coding sequence is TGTGCCAGCAGTTATCCGGGAGGTGGGGAGACCCAGTACTTC. Amino acid sequence: CASSYPGGGETQYF.

Only one count was recorded for this clone. CDR3 region: CASSLQGSNQPQHF. DNA for the CDR3: TGTGCCAGCAGCTTGCAGGGGAGCAATCAGCCCCAGCATTTT. This chain uses TRBV5-6 with TRBJ1-5, with D possibly TRBD1 on 6 matching bases. From germline, CDR1 is SGHDT and CDR2 YYEEEE. The CDR3 sequence is 14 residues long. V lost 1 base and J 1 base, leaving 6 bases between the germline ends.

This chain links TRBV2 with TRBJ1-5, with unresolved D. This CDR3 spans 16 amino acids. CDR1 is SNHLY and CDR2 is FYNNEI in the germline V gene. The germline V and J ends were trimmed by 4 bases and 2 bases, with 15 bases remaining between them. CDR3 protein: CASSGPLPGGNQPQHF. The CDR3 nucleotides are TGTGCCAGCAGTGGACCGTTACCTGGTGGCAATCAGCCCCAGCATTTT.

For the CDR3, the DNA is TGTGCCAGCAGTGACGTTCAGGAGCAGTACTTC. Its protein is CASSDVQEQYF. The rearrangement uses TRBV2 and TRBJ2-7; D not resolved. CDR3 size: 11 residues. Trimming took off 3 bases at V and 7 bases at J, with 7 bases between the two ends. Germline V gene sequence: CDR1 SNHLY, CDR2 FYNNEI.

This chain joins TRBV6-6 and TRBJ2-3; 7 bases fit TRBD2. The germline CDR1 and CDR2 sequences are MNHNY and SVGAGI (reference sequence). The CDR3 sequence is 15 residues long. The V gene end was trimmed by 2 bases and the J gene end by 0 bases; junction bases not matched to a gene: 2. DNA of the CDR3: TGTGCCAGCAGTTACGGGCGGGGGAGCACAGATACGCAGTATTTT. This sequence encodes CASSYGRGSTDTQYF.

The rearrangement links TRBV6-5 to TRBJ1-2; 8 positions agree with TRBD1. J gave up 8 bases and V 0 bases, and 5 bases lay outside the gene matches. CDR3 length equals 14 residues. Germline V gene lookup returns CDR1 MNHEY and CDR2 SVGAGI. The CDR3 nucleotides read TGTGCCAGCAGTTACTCGGCCAGGGGGCGAGGCTACACCTTC. Translated, it gives CASSYSARGRGYTF.

This clone was seen only a few times. This chain joins TRBV10-1 and TRBJ1-6; D gene unclear. Germline V lookup: CDR1 WNHNN, CDR2 SYGVQD (reference sequence). This CDR3 is built from 12 residues. V was pared by 11 bases and J by 3 bases, with 8 bases between. The CDR3 spells CAGWDYNSPLHF. The CDR3 nucleotides read TGCGCCGGGTGGGACTATAATTCACCCCTCCACTTT.

This clone has just a few counts. This sequence joins TRBV5-1 and TRBJ1-5; TRBD1 aligns across 7 bases. CDR3 length: 20 amino acids. CDR1 and CDR2 from the germline V gene are SGHRS and YFSETQ. The J segment lost 4 bases and the V segment lost 3 bases, leaving 22 bases of the junction unmatched. The CDR3 protein is CASSCLYRLTGIFRNQPQHF. The CDR3 DNA reads as TGCGCCAGCAGCTGCCTCTATCGTCTGACAGGGATATTCCGAAATCAGCCCCAGCATTTT.

The rearrangement links TRBV6-1 to TRBJ2-1, with D maybe TRBD1 (6 bases). The V end was cut by 6 bases, the J end by 10 bases, with 13 bases between. This CDR3 has 12 residues. Germline-derived CDR1 and CDR2 are MNHNS and SASEGT. The CDR3 loop reads CASRIPGQEQFF. The CDR3 nucleotides are TGTGCCAGCAGAATTCCGGGACAAGAGCAGTTCTTC.

This chain uses TRBV27 with TRBJ1-1; D may be TRBD1 (5 bases). Trimming took 0 bases from V and 1 from J, leaving 15 bases between them. The CDR3 contains 17 residues. In germline, CDR1 is MNHEY, CDR2 SMNVEV (reference sequence). In DNA, the CDR3 is TGTGCCAGCAGTTTATCCTTGGGGGGTAGGAGGAACACTGAAGCTTTCTTT. Amino acid sequence: CASSLSLGGRRNTEAFF.

V is TRBV7-2 and J is TRBJ1-5; TRBD1 aligns across 8 bases. The CDR3 length is 15 residues. J was trimmed by 6 bases and V by 3 bases; bases with no gene match: 7. Germline values: CDR1 SGHTA, CDR2 FQGNSA. CDR3 DNA: TGTGCCAGCAGCTTCCCCGACAGGGGTACTCAGCCCCAGCATTTT. Translation gives CASSFPDRGTQPQHF. Complete variable domain (other parts from reference TRBV7-2 and TRBJ1-5): GAGVSQSPSNKVTEKGKDVELRCDPISGHTALYWYRQSLGQGLEFLIYFQGNSAPDKSGLPSDRFSAERTGGSVSTLTIQRTQQEDSAVYLCASSFPDRGTQPQHFGDGTRLSIL.

The chain has TRBV19 and TRBJ1-6; D not certain. There are 14 residues in the CDR3. Germline V gives CDR1 LNHDA, CDR2 SQIVND (reference sequence). V dropped 3 bases and J dropped 9 bases, with 12 bases sitting between them. The CDR3 bases are TGTGCCAGTAGTATCTTCCAGGTATCTTCACCCCTCCACTTT. Translation: CASSIFQVSSPLHF. Full variable domain (outside the CDR3, taken from reference TRBV19 and TRBJ1-6): DGGITQSPKYLFRKEGQNVTLSCEQNLNHDAMYWYRQDPGQGLRLIYYSQIVNDFQKGDIAEGYSVSREKKESFPLTVTSAQKNPTAFYLCASSIFQVSSPLHFGNGTRLTVT.

This chain joins TRBV19 and TRBJ1-1; D is perhaps TRBD1 (5 bases). Trimming took 6 bases from V and 4 from J, leaving 15 bases between them. The length of the CDR3 is 14 residues. The germline gives CDR1 LNHDA, CDR2 SQIVND (reference sequence). In DNA form, the CDR3 reads TGTGCCAGTAGATCCCGGGGGGGGAGCACTGAAGCTTTCTTT. Protein sequence: CASRSRGGSTEAFF.

The rearrangement joins TRBV6-6 to TRBJ1-1, with TRBD1 identical over 12 bases. The CDR3 is 16 residues long. Germline V CDR1 and CDR2: MNHNY, SVGAGI (reference sequence). The V and J ends lost 6 bases and 8 bases, in that order; junction bases with no gene match: 13. The CDR3 reads CASSYKTGTGGAEAFF. CDR3 nucleotides: TGTGCCAGCAGCTACAAGACCGGGACAGGGGGCGCCGAAGCTTTCTTT.

The chain combines TRBV11-2 with TRBJ1-1; D is ambiguous. CDR1 is SGHAT, CDR2 FQNNGV, per germline. The CDR3 sequence is 14 residues long. Trimming removed 2 bases at V and 1 base at J, with 8 bases between. The CDR3 sequence: CASSLPRQNTEAFF. Here the CDR3 DNA reads TGTGCCAGCAGCTTACCTAGACAGAACACTGAAGCTTTCTTT.

The table lists this clone with a few counts. CDR3 loop: CASSLEGQPQHF. The CDR3 DNA sequence: TGCGCCAGCAGCTTGGAGGGTCAGCCCCAGCATTTT. The V call is TRBV5-1, the J call TRBJ1-5, with no clear D. Germline CDR1 and CDR2: SGHRS and YFSETQ. The CDR3 is made up of 12 amino acids. The ends were cut back, 0 bases at V and 6 bases at J, with 4 bases in the middle.

This chain connects TRBV27 to TRBJ1-1; D is uncertain. This CDR3 is 13 amino acids long. Germline V lookup: CDR1 MNHEY, CDR2 SMNVEV (reference sequence). Trimming left V 4 bases short and J 4 bases short, with 10 bases between. The CDR3 DNA reads as TGTGCCAGCAGTTCCCTGCGGGGCACTGAAGCTTTCTTT. This gives the protein CASSSLRGTEAFF.

The rearrangement joins TRBV2 to TRBJ2-1; 9 nucleotides match TRBD2. There are 14 residues in the CDR3. V dropped 8 bases and J dropped 9; count of bases not matched to a gene: 11. Germline V CDR1 and CDR2: SNHLY, FYNNEI. The CDR3 reads CASRRLADGGEQFF. CDR3 in DNA: TGTGCCAGCCGCCGACTAGCGGATGGGGGTGAGCAGTTCTTC. Complete variable domain (other parts from reference TRBV2 and TRBJ2-1): EPEVTQTPSHQVTQMGQEVILRCVPISNHLYFYWYRQILGQKVEFLVSFYNNEISEKSEIFDDQFSVERPDGSNFTLKIRSTKLEDSAMYFCASRRLADGGEQFFGPGTRLTVL.